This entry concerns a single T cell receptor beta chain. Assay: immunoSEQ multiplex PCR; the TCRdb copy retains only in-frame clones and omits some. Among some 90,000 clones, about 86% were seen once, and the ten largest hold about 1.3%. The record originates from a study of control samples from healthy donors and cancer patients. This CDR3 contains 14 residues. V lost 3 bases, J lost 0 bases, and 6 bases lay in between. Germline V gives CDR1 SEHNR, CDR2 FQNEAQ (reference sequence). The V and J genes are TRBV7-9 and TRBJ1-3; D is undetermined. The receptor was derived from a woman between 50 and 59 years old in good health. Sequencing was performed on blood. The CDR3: CASSLGFSGNTIYF. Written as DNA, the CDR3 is TGTGCCAGCAGCTTGGGGTTCTCTGGAAACACCATATATTTT.